These 18 T cell receptor beta chains originate from one sample sequenced in a study of CD8 T cells in ankylosing spondylitis (dated by TCRdb to the late 2010s). Library method: 5' RACE. The run used an Illumina HiSeq 2500. Through fastp at Q25 and MiXCR, TCRdb rebuilt clones from the public reads, retaining in-frame beta chains. Here each entry gathers all rows of one CDR3 protein and keeps the most common genes and DNA. The sample has about 220,000 distinct CDR3 sequences on record, about 26% of them singletons. Clones ranked in the top ten supply roughly 6.7% of the sample. The sequenced sample was blood, either unsorted or a sorted T cell fraction (not recorded which). These receptors were taken from a male donor with ankylosing spondylitis or in good health (not recorded which).

A remark on this clonotype: This clone may be a read error of a much larger clone one base away. J is TRBJ1-1 and V is TRBV28; D call uncertain. Trimming took off 6 bases at V and 9 bases at J, with 14 bases between the two ends. Germline assignment: CDR1 MDHEN and CDR2 SYDVKM. CDR3 length equals 12 residues. Written as DNA, the CDR3 is TGTGCCAGCAGGTCCCGAGGTCTAAAAGCTTTCTTT. Protein sequence: CASRSRGLKAFF.

J is TRBJ1-5 and V is TRBV12-3 or TRBV12-4, with D perhaps TRBD1 (5 bases). The CDR3 extends over 14 amino acids. V was shortened by 4 bases and J by 2 bases, with 9 bases between the two germline ends. DNA of the CDR3: TGTGCCAGCAGTTGGGAAGGGGGCAATCAGCCCCAGCATTTT. Its protein is CASSWEGGNQPQHF.

This clonotype was seen repeatedly, ten times or more. The chain links TRBV5-1 to TRBJ2-1; 7 positions agree with TRBD2. CDR3 size: 15 residues. Trimming cost V 1 base and J 6 bases; bases outside gene matches: 7. Germline CDR1 reads SGHRS; CDR2 reads YFSETQ. The CDR3 sequence: CASSLTGEGRNEQFF. The CDR3 DNA is TGCGCCAGCAGCTTGACGGGGGAGGGCCGCAATGAGCAGTTCTTC. The whole variable domain, filled in from reference TRBV5-1 and TRBJ2-1, reads KAGVTQTPRYLIKTRGQQVTLSCSPISGHRSVSWYQQTPGQGLQFLFEYFSETQRNKGNFPGRFSGRQFSNSRSEMNVSTLELGDSALYLCASSLTGEGRNEQFFGPGTRLTVL.

The sample holds many counts of this clonotype. The CDR3 DNA sequence: TGTGCCAGCAGCTTATTCGGCCCCGGAGAGCAGTACTTC. Protein sequence: CASSLFGPGEQYF. This chain links TRBV7-2 with TRBJ2-7; D gene uncertain. The length of the CDR3 is 13 residues. Germline CDR1 is SGHTA and CDR2 is FQGNSA. Trimming removed 2 bases at V and 7 bases at J, with 12 bases between.

In this sample, this clonotype turned up a few times. The chain has TRBV15 and TRBJ2-3; D is undetermined. The V gene lost 0 bases and the J gene lost 6 bases, with 7 bases spanning the gap. Germline CDR1 reads LNHNV; CDR2 reads YYDKDF (reference sequence). CDR3 length: 13 amino acids. CDR3 residues: CATSRDYSDTQYF. The CDR3 DNA sequence: TGTGCCACCAGCAGAGATTATTCCGATACGCAGTATTTT.

The chain is built from TRBV5-1 and TRBJ2-1; 8 positions match TRBD2. The J segment lost 7 bases and the V segment lost 8 bases, leaving 2 bases of the junction unmatched. Germline V gene sequence: CDR1 SGHRS, CDR2 YFSETQ. CDR3 length: 11 amino acids. CDR3 amino acids: CASSGGNEQFF. The CDR3 region has the DNA TGCGCCAGTTCGGGGGGGAATGAGCAGTTCTTC.

This clonotype was seen more than once but under ten times. The chain links TRBV11-2 to TRBJ2-7; D may correspond to TRBD1 or TRBD2 (5 bases each). Germline CDR1 is SGHAT and CDR2 is FQNNGV. The CDR3 has 12 residues. V lost 3 bases to trimming and J lost 5 bases, with 8 bases between them. CDR3: CASSFRGNEQYF. CDR3 coding DNA: TGTGCCAGCAGCTTCCGGGGCAACGAGCAGTACTTC. The variable domain in full, completed from reference TRBV11-2 and TRBJ2-7, reads EAGVAQSPRYKIIEKRQSVAFWCNPISGHATLYWYQQILGQGPKLLIQFQNNGVVDDSQLPKDRFSAERLKGVDSTLKIQPAKLEDSAVYLCASSFRGNEQYFGPGTRLTVT.

The J gene is TRBJ2-3, the V gene TRBV20-1; TRBD1 agrees at 12 bases. Germline assignment: CDR1 DFQATT and CDR2 SNEGSKA (reference sequence). There are 17 residues in the CDR3. Germline trimming cut 7 bases from V and 6 bases from J; bases unmatched to any gene: 17. CDR3 protein: CSVKKDSGDRGRDTQYF. DNA of the CDR3: TGCAGTGTTAAAAAAGACTCTGGGGACAGGGGGCGGGATACGCAGTATTTT.

This clonotype came up a few times. J is TRBJ1-1 and V is TRBV20-1; D perhaps matches TRBD1 (6 bases). The CDR3 is 14 residues long. V lost 5 bases and J lost 4, with 17 bases in between. Germline V gene sequence: CDR1 DFQATT, CDR2 SNEGSKA (reference sequence). The CDR3 loop reads CSALLGQKTTEAFF. The CDR3, as DNA: TGCAGTGCTCTGTTAGGACAGAAGACCACTGAAGCTTTCTTT.

CDR3: CASSGTGGSNQPQHF. CDR3 DNA sequence: TGTGCCAGCAGTGGGACAGGGGGTAGCAATCAGCCCCAGCATTTT. The chain recombines TRBV12-3 or TRBV12-4 with TRBJ1-5; TRBD1 matches 11 bases. This CDR3 spans 15 amino acids. Trimming cost V 5 bases and J 0 bases; bases outside gene matches: 0.

This clonotype appeared many times. The V and J genes are TRBV18 and TRBJ1-5, with D perhaps TRBD1 (6 bases). This CDR3 has 16 residues. The V gene's germline CDR1 is KGHSH and CDR2 LQKENI. V was clipped by 2 bases and J by 0 bases, with 11 bases between them. The CDR3 nucleotides read TGTGCCAGCTCACCAGGGACAACTAATAGCAATCAGCCCCAGCATTTT. Amino acid sequence: CASSPGTTNSNQPQHF.

The V gene is TRBV5-5, the J gene TRBJ2-4; the D is unclear. The V end was cut by 7 bases, the J end by 5 bases, with 7 bases between. The length of the CDR3 is 11 residues. Germline CDR1 reads SGHKS; CDR2 reads YYEKEE (reference sequence). The CDR3 nucleotides read TGTGCCAGCTTGCCAGAAAACATTCAGTACTTC. Its protein product is CASLPENIQYF.

This clonotype appeared many times. The rearrangement joins TRBV12-3 or TRBV12-4 to TRBJ2-2, with a possible D match to TRBD1 (6 bases). CDR3 length equals 14 residues. The V end lost 6 bases, the J end lost 4 bases, and 12 bases lay between the germline ends. The CDR3 is CASSRGPLTGELFF. The CDR3 nucleotides are TGTGCCAGCAGCAGGGGACCACTCACCGGGGAGCTGTTTTTT.

Many counts were recorded for this clonotype. The chain carries TRBV29-1 and TRBJ1-1; 7 bases are a match to TRBD1. The CDR3 has 13 amino acids. Looked up from germline, CDR1 is SQVTM and CDR2 is ANQGSEA. Trimming at V came to 4 bases and at J to 2 bases, leaving 4 bases not matched to a gene. The CDR3 DNA reads as TGCAGCGTTGGTCACAGGGGTAACACTGAAGCTTTCTTT. Protein product: CSVGHRGNTEAFF.

At least ten counts were recorded for this clonotype. This chain links TRBV2 with TRBJ2-1; TRBD2 aligns across 12 bases. The CDR3 has 16 amino acids. The germline CDR1 and CDR2 sequences are SNHLY and FYNNEI. Trimming removed 6 bases from V and 6 bases from J; junction bases left unmatched: 9. The DNA for the CDR3 is TGTGCCAGCAGCTACCTAGCGGGAGGGCGGAGCAATGAGCAGTTCTTC. It specifies CASSYLAGGRSNEQFF.

This clonotype was found many times. The gene calls are TRBV5-1 and TRBJ2-1; D remains unclear. Between the trimmed V and J ends, which lost 4 bases and 4 bases, there was a span of 18 bases. This CDR3 spans 16 amino acids. Looked up from germline, CDR1 is SGHRS and CDR2 is YFSETQ. The CDR3 is CASSTAPRSDYNEQFF. Here the CDR3 DNA reads TGCGCCAGCAGCACGGCCCCTAGGTCGGATTACAATGAGCAGTTCTTC.

V and J are TRBV9 and TRBJ2-7; D gene uncertain. Germline CDR1 SGDLS, CDR2 YYNGEE. The CDR3 has 13 amino acids. Trimming stripped 1 base from V and 5 bases from J, with 10 bases between. CDR3 nucleotide sequence: TGTGCCAGCAGCGTATTTTTGGGTGACGAGCAGTACTTC. This codes for CASSVFLGDEQYF.

This rearrangement joins TRBV29-1 to TRBJ2-5; 12 positions agree with TRBD1. Germline values: CDR1 SQVTM, CDR2 ANQGSEA. The CDR3 covers 14 residues. V gave up 5 bases and J gave up 6 bases; unmatched junction bases: 7. The DNA of the CDR3 is TGCAGCGTTCCGGGACAGGGGGCGATCCAGACCCAGTACTTC. It is translated as CSVPGQGAIQTQYF.